Sequencing of this T cell receptor (beta chain) was carried out in a study of OX40 agonist ivuxolimab in advanced cancers. At the level of the study: Allowance was made for prior anti-PD-1, anti-PD-L1 or anti-CTLA-4 therapy, and 35% to 40% had some.

The sample holds many counts of this clone. TCRdb's copy holds only in-frame clones and misses some; the assay was immunoSEQ multiplex PCR. The sample holds 55,000 to 65,000 clones, more than 65% seen once. The specimen comprised CD4+ or CD8+ T cells sorted from blood, sampled in a trial of the OX40 agonist ivuxolimab. The sequence was collected from an adult with an advanced solid tumor such as melanoma, head and neck, liver or kidney cancer.

CDR3 sequence (DNA): TGTGCCAGCAGCCCCGACAGTCCCACCGGGGAGCTGTTTTTT. Its protein is CASSPDSPTGELFF. This chain links TRBV5-4 with TRBJ2-2; tentative D call: TRBD1 (5 bases). V was trimmed by 4 bases and J by 4 bases, leaving 11 bases between them. Per the germline V gene, CDR1 is SGHNT and CDR2 is YYREEE (reference sequence). The CDR3 spans 14 residues.